These T cell receptor beta chains were read from a single sample in a study of hypomethylating agent response in myelodysplastic syndrome. Sequencing used immunoSEQ multiplex PCR; TCRdb keeps in-frame clones, though not all of them. The sample carries 2,500 to 3,500 clones, about 85% recorded once. The material sequenced was bone marrow, taken before or after starting hypomethylating agent treatment for myelodysplastic syndrome (not recorded which). These TCRs come from a human donor with myelodysplastic syndrome. Each CDR3 is given with its conserved first and last residue. Each record gives: clone size, V gene, J gene, D gene, CDR3 protein, CDR3 DNA. D genes are given only for firm matches. Not all rows give a size; the values are once, few, many and, for expanded clones, a class.

clone size: few; V gene: TRBV7-2; J gene: TRBJ1-1; D gene: .; CDR3 protein: CASSLWSSAFF; CDR3 DNA: TGTGCCAGCAGCTTATGGTCCTCGGCTTTCTTT
clone size: .; V gene: TRBV5-4; J gene: TRBJ2-7; D gene: TRBD1; CDR3 protein: CASSFQGAPPYEQYF; CDR3 DNA: TGTGCCAGCAGCTTTCAGGGGGCCCCCCCCTACGAGCAGTACTTC
clone size: .; V gene: TRBV9; J gene: TRBJ2-1; D gene: TRBD1; CDR3 protein: CASSRYGTGGLDEQFF; CDR3 DNA: TGTGCCAGCAGCCGGTACGGGACAGGGGGCCTAGATGAGCAGTTCTTC
clone size: once; V gene: TRBV2; J gene: TRBJ1-2; D gene: TRBD1; CDR3 protein: CASRETGEGYTF; CDR3 DNA: TGTGCCAGCAGGGAAACAGGGGAAGGCTACACCTTC
clone size: .; V gene: TRBV7-2; J gene: TRBJ1-2; D gene: .; CDR3 protein: CASSFPDRGGTHF; CDR3 DNA: TGTGCCAGCAGCTTTCCGGACAGAGGGGGGACCCATTTC
clone size: .; V gene: TRBV9; J gene: TRBJ2-2; D gene: TRBD2; CDR3 protein: CASSADGGGWNTGELFF; CDR3 DNA: TGTGCCAGCAGCGCCGACGGCGGGGGGTGGAACACCGGGGAGCTGTTTTTT
clone size: .; V gene: TRBV7-7; J gene: TRBJ2-1; D gene: .; CDR3 protein: CASSSPGLNNEQFF; CDR3 DNA: TGTGCCAGCAGCTCTCCGGGACTTAACAATGAGCAGTTCTTC
clone size: .; V gene: TRBV7-7; J gene: TRBJ2-7; D gene: .; CDR3 protein: CASSCRQAGSADEQYF; CDR3 DNA: TGTGCTAGCAGCTGCCGCCAGGCGGGGTCAGCGGACGAGCAGTACTTC
clone size: .; V gene: TRBV5-4; J gene: TRBJ1-6; D gene: .; CDR3 protein: CASSLAGYYNSPLHF; CDR3 DNA: TGTGCCAGCAGCTTGGCGGGGTACTATAATTCACCCCTCCACTTT
clone size: few; V gene: TRBV7-8; J gene: TRBJ1-5; D gene: .; CDR3 protein: CASSSRRAGANQPQHF; CDR3 DNA: TGTGCCAGCAGCTCACGCAGGGCTGGGGCCAATCAGCCCCAGCATTTT
clone size: .; V gene: TRBV27; J gene: TRBJ1-6; D gene: TRBD1; CDR3 protein: CASSRGDRNNSPLHF; CDR3 DNA: TGTGCCAGCAGCCGAGGGGACAGGAACAATTCACCCCTCCACTTT
clone size: .; V gene: TRBV6-1; J gene: TRBJ1-5; D gene: .; CDR3 protein: CASSEYGAGVSNQPQHF; CDR3 DNA: TGTGCCAGCAGTGAATACGGGGCAGGGGTCAGCAATCAGCCCCAGCATTTT
clone size: .; V gene: TRBV5-6; J gene: TRBJ1-5; D gene: .; CDR3 protein: CASSPAGTHNQPQHF; CDR3 DNA: TGTGCCAGCAGCCCCGCTGGGACACATAATCAGCCCCAGCATTTT
clone size: .; V gene: TRBV7-8; J gene: TRBJ1-5; D gene: TRBD1; CDR3 protein: CASSLEGTGGFQPQHF; CDR3 DNA: TGTGCCAGCAGCTTAGAAGGGACAGGGGGCTTTCAGCCCCAGCATTTT
clone size: once; V gene: TRBV11-2; J gene: TRBJ2-7; D gene: .; CDR3 protein: CASGKGPSYEQYF; CDR3 DNA: TGTGCCAGCGGAAAAGGACCATCCTACGAGCAGTACTTC
clone size: .; V gene: TRBV6-1; J gene: TRBJ1-5; D gene: TRBD1; CDR3 protein: CASSDTGGGQPQHF; CDR3 DNA: TGTGCCAGCAGTGATACAGGGGGGGGCCAGCCCCAGCATTTT
clone size: .; V gene: TRBV11-2; J gene: TRBJ2-2; D gene: .; CDR3 protein: CASSLDQRYTGELFF; CDR3 DNA: TGTGCCAGCAGCTTAGATCAAAGATACACCGGGGAGCTGTTTTTT
clone size: once; V gene: TRBV6-6; J gene: TRBJ1-4; D gene: .; CDR3 protein: CASSYDSREKLFF; CDR3 DNA: TGTGCCAGCAGTTACGACAGTCGGGAAAAACTGTTTTTT
clone size: .; V gene: TRBV7-2; J gene: TRBJ1-3; D gene: .; CDR3 protein: CASSLASGLGNTIYF; CDR3 DNA: TGTGCCAGCAGCTTAGCGAGCGGGCTTGGAAACACCATATATTTT
clone size: .; V gene: TRBV18; J gene: TRBJ2-5; D gene: TRBD2; CDR3 protein: CASSPKGPAGTSGGPGDQETQYF; CDR3 DNA: TGTGCCAGCTCACCGAAGGGGCCAGCCGGGACTAGCGGGGGGCCAGGAGACCAAGAGACCCAGTACTTC
clone size: .; V gene: TRBV6-1; J gene: TRBJ2-1; D gene: TRBD2; CDR3 protein: CASTSGVGSYNEQFF; CDR3 DNA: TGTGCCAGCACTAGCGGGGTCGGCTCCTACAATGAGCAGTTCTTC
clone size: once; V gene: TRBV6-5; J gene: TRBJ1-4; D gene: .; CDR3 protein: CASSYRQNEKLFF; CDR3 DNA: TGTGCCAGCAGTTACAGACAGAATGAAAAACTGTTTTTT
clone size: .; V gene: TRBV18; J gene: TRBJ2-3; D gene: .; CDR3 protein: CASSLDGTDTQYF; CDR3 DNA: TGTGCCAGCTCACTTGACGGTACAGATACGCAGTATTTT
clone size: .; V gene: TRBV6-5; J gene: TRBJ1-2; D gene: .; CDR3 protein: CASSPYRGWGDGYTF; CDR3 DNA: TGTGCCAGCAGTCCTTATAGAGGGTGGGGGGATGGCTACACCTTC
clone size: .; V gene: TRBV6-6; J gene: TRBJ1-1; D gene: .; CDR3 protein: CASSPTSWGTEAFF; CDR3 DNA: TGTGCCAGCAGCCCAACCTCCTGGGGCACTGAAGCTTTCTTT
clone size: .; V gene: TRBV7-6; J gene: TRBJ1-4; D gene: .; CDR3 protein: CASSPEPGRNEKLFF; CDR3 DNA: TGTGCCAGCAGCCCAGAACCCGGTCGTAATGAAAAACTGTTTTTT
clone size: once; V gene: TRBV25-1; J gene: TRBJ1-2; D gene: .; CDR3 protein: CASSDLTGRYGYTF; CDR3 DNA: TGTGCCAGCAGTGACCTGACGGGGCGATATGGCTACACCTTC
clone size: .; V gene: TRBV11-2; J gene: TRBJ2-2; D gene: TRBD1; CDR3 protein: CASSYTGTGGTGELFF; CDR3 DNA: TGTGCCAGCAGTTATACCGGGACAGGGGGCACCGGGGAGCTGTTTTTT
clone size: large; V gene: TRBV4-1; J gene: TRBJ2-7; D gene: TRBD1; CDR3 protein: CASSQWVTGTGEDEQYF; CDR3 DNA: TGCGCCAGCAGCCAATGGGTTACCGGGACAGGGGAGGACGAGCAGTACTTC
clone size: few; V gene: TRBV30; J gene: TRBJ1-2; D gene: TRBD1; CDR3 protein: CAAGQGLGGYTF; CDR3 DNA: TGTGCGGCGGGACAGGGGTTGGGTGGCTACACCTTC
clone size: .; V gene: TRBV11-3; J gene: TRBJ2-3; D gene: TRBD2; CDR3 protein: CASSLRTSGATDTQYF; CDR3 DNA: TGTGCCAGCAGTCTCAGGACTAGCGGGGCGACAGATACGCAGTATTTT
clone size: .; V gene: TRBV4-3; J gene: TRBJ2-7; D gene: TRBD1; CDR3 protein: CASSQDGTGAGEQYF; CDR3 DNA: TGCGCCAGCAGCCAAGATGGGACAGGGGCGGGTGAGCAGTACTTC
clone size: .; V gene: TRBV9; J gene: TRBJ2-1; D gene: .; CDR3 protein: CASSVALGARNEQFF; CDR3 DNA: TGTGCCAGCAGCGTAGCTCTGGGGGCCAGGAATGAGCAGTTCTTC
clone size: few; V gene: TRBV21-1; J gene: TRBJ2-3; D gene: .; CDR3 protein: CASSGAGGPSTDTQYF; CDR3 DNA: TGTGCCAGCAGTGGAGCGGGGGGGCCGAGCACAGATACGCAGTATTTT
clone size: .; V gene: TRBV2; J gene: TRBJ1-5; D gene: .; CDR3 protein: CASAKDGRQPQHF; CDR3 DNA: TGTGCCAGCGCTAAGGATGGCCGGCAGCCCCAGCATTTT
clone size: .; V gene: TRBV14; J gene: TRBJ1-2; D gene: TRBD1; CDR3 protein: CASSQDPTGGTEGYTF; CDR3 DNA: TGTGCCAGCAGCCAAGACCCTACAGGGGGCACGGAGGGCTACACCTTC
clone size: .; V gene: TRBV15; J gene: TRBJ1-2; D gene: TRBD1; CDR3 protein: CATSGTGGDYSGYTF; CDR3 DNA: TGTGCCACCAGCGGAACAGGGGGGGACTATAGTGGCTACACCTTC
clone size: .; V gene: TRBV11-3; J gene: TRBJ2-1; D gene: .; CDR3 protein: CASSLAVAAYNEQFF; CDR3 DNA: TGTGCCAGCAGCTTAGCGGTAGCGGCTTACAATGAGCAGTTCTTC
clone size: .; V gene: TRBV6-5; J gene: TRBJ1-2; D gene: TRBD1; CDR3 protein: CASRGGQDYGYTF; CDR3 DNA: TGTGCCAGCAGAGGGGGACAGGACTATGGCTACACCTTC
clone size: .; V gene: TRBV6-1; J gene: TRBJ2-1; D gene: .; CDR3 protein: CASRRLLENNEQFF; CDR3 DNA: TGTGCCAGCAGGCGACTTCTAGAAAACAATGAGCAGTTCTTC
clone size: few; V gene: TRBV2; J gene: TRBJ1-5; D gene: .; CDR3 protein: CASRGRAPGSNQPQHF; CDR3 DNA: TGTGCCAGCAGAGGGAGGGCCCCAGGGAGCAATCAGCCCCAGCATTTT
clone size: .; V gene: TRBV4-3; J gene: TRBJ1-4; D gene: .; CDR3 protein: CASSHREGEKLFF; CDR3 DNA: TGCGCCAGCAGCCACCGAGAAGGGGAAAAACTGTTTTTT
clone size: .; V gene: TRBV29-1; J gene: TRBJ1-1; D gene: TRBD1; CDR3 protein: CSVGTGNTEAFF; CDR3 DNA: TGCAGCGTTGGGACAGGGAACACTGAAGCTTTCTTT
clone size: .; V gene: TRBV7-9; J gene: TRBJ1-1; D gene: .; CDR3 protein: CASSLVLGSNTEAFF; CDR3 DNA: TGTGCCAGCAGCTTAGTGCTGGGCTCGAACACTGAAGCTTTCTTT
clone size: .; V gene: TRBV18; J gene: TRBJ1-2; D gene: .; CDR3 protein: CASSPPLEDSVAVANYGYTF; CDR3 DNA: TGTGCCAGCTCACCACCACTGGAGGACTCGGTGGCTGTGGCTAACTATGGCTACACCTTC
clone size: .; V gene: TRBV7-2; J gene: TRBJ1-2; D gene: TRBD1; CDR3 protein: CASSSWTGAVYGYTF; CDR3 DNA: TGTGCCAGCAGCTCCTGGACAGGGGCTGTCTATGGCTACACCTTC
clone size: .; V gene: TRBV19; J gene: TRBJ1-5; D gene: .; CDR3 protein: CASSRSGNSNQPQHF; CDR3 DNA: TGTGCCAGTAGTAGGTCAGGGAATAGCAATCAGCCCCAGCATTTT
clone size: .; V gene: TRBV30; J gene: TRBJ1-5; D gene: .; CDR3 protein: CAWSEQGLGPQHF; CDR3 DNA: TGTGCCTGGAGTGAGCAGGGCTTGGGGCCCCAGCATTTT